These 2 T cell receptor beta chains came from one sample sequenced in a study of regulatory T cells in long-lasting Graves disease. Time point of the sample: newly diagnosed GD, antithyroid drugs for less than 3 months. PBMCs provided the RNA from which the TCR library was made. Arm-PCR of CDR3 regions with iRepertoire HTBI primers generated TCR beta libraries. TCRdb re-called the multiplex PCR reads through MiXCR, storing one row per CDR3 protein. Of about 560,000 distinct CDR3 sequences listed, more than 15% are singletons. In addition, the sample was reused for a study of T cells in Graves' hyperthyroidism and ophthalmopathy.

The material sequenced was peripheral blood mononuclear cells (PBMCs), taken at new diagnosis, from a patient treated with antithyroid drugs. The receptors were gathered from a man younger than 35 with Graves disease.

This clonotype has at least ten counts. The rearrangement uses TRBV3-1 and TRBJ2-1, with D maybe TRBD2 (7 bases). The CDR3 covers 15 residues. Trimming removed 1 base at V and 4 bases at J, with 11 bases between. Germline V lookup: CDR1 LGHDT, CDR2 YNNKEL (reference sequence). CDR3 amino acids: CASSQAGGLYNEQFF. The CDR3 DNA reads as TGTGCCAGCAGCCAAGCGGGGGGCTTGTACAATGAGCAGTTCTTC.

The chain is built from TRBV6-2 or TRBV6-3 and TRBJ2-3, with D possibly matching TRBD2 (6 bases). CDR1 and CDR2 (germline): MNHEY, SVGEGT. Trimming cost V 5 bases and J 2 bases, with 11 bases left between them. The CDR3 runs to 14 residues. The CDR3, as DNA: TGTGCCAGCAGTGGGGACTGGGACACAGATACGCAGTATTTT. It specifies CASSGDWDTDTQYF.